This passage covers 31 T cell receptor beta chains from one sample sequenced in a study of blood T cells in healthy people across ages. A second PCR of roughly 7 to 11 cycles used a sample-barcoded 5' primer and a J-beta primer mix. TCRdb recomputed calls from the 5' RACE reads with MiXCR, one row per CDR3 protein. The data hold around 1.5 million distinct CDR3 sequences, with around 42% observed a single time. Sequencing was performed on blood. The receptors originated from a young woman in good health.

The CDR3 region is CASSSSGTYYWEQFF. The DNA for the CDR3 is TGTGCCAGCAGCTCCTCCGGGACGTATTACTGGGAGCAGTTCTTC. The rearrangement joins TRBV11-1 to TRBJ2-1; D possibly uses TRBD1 or TRBD2 (5 bases each). The CDR3 contains 15 residues. The V end lost 4 bases, the J end lost 10 bases, and 20 bases lay between the germline ends. CDR1 SGHAT and CDR2 FQDESV come from the germline V gene (reference sequence).

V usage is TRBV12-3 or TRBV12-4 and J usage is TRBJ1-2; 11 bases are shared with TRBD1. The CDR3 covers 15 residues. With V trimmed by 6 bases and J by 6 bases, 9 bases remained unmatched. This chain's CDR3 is CASSRTGGAINGYTF. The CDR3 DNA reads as TGTGCCAGCAGCAGGACAGGGGGCGCGATTAATGGCTACACCTTC.

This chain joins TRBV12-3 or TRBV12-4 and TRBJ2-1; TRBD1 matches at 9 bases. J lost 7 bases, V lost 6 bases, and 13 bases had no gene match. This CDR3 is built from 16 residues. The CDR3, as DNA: TGTGCCAGCAGACCGGCGGGGACAGGGTCGGTAAATGAGCAGTTCTTC. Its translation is CASRPAGTGSVNEQFF.

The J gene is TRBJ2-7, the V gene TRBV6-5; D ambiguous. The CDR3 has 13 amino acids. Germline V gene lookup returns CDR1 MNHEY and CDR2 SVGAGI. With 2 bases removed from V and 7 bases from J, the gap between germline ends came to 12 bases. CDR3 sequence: CASSYRVEQEQYF. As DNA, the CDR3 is TGTGCCAGCAGTTACCGGGTCGAACAAGAGCAGTACTTC.

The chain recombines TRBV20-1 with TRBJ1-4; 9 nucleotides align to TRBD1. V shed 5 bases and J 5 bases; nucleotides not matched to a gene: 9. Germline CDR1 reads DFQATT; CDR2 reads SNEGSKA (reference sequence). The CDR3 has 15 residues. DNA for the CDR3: TGCAGTGCTTCACTTCGACAGGGGGTGAATGAAAAACTGTTTTTT. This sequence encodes CSASLRQGVNEKLFF.

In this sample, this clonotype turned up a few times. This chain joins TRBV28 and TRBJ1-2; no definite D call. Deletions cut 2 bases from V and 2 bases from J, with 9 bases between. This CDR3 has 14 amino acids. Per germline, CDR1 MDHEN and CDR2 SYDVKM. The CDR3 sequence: CASSLARKNYGYTF. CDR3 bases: TGTGCCAGCAGTTTAGCCCGAAAGAACTATGGCTACACCTTC.

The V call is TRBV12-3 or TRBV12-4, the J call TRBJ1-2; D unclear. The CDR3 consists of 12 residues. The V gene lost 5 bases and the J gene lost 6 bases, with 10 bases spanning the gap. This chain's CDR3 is CASSRSKDGYTF. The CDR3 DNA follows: TGTGCCAGCAGTCGATCGAAAGATGGCTACACCTTC.

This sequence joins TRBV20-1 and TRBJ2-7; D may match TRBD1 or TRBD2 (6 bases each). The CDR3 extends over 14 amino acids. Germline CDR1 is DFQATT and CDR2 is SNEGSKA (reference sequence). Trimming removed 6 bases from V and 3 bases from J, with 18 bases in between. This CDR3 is CSAPTDGGIYEQYF. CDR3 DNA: TGCAGTGCGCCGACCGACGGGGGCATCTACGAGCAGTACTTC.

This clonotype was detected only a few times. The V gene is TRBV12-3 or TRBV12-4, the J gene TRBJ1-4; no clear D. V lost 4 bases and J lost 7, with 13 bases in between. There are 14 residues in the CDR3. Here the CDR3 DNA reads TGTGCCAGCAGTTGGGCAAAAGGAGGTGAAAAACTGTTTTTT. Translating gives CASSWAKGGEKLFF.

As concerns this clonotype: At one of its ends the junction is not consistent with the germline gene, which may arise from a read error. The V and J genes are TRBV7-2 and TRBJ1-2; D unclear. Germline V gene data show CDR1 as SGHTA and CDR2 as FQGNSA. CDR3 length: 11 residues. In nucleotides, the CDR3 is TGTGCCAGCAACTTAAGTTCTGGCTACACCTTC. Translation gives CASNLSSGYTF. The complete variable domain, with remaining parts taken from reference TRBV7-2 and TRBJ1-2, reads GAGVSQSPSNKVTEKGKDVELRCDPISGHTALYWYRQSLGQGLEFLIYFQGNSAPDKSGLPSDRFSAERTGGSVSTLTIQRTQQEDSAVYLCASNLSSGYTFGSGTRLTVV.

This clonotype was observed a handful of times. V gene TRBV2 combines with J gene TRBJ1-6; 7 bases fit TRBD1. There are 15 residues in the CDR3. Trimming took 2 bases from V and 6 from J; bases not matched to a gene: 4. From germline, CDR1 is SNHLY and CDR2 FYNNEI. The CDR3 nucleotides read TGTGCCAGCAGTGAAATGGGACAGCCTAATTCACCCCTCCACTTT. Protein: CASSEMGQPNSPLHF.

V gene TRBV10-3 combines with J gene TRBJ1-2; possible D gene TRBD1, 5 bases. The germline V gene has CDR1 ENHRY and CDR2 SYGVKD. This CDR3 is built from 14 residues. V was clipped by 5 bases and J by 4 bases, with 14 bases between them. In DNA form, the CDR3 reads TGTGCCATCAGTCCGGGACGGGGAGGCTATGGCTACACCTTC. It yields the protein CAISPGRGGYGYTF.

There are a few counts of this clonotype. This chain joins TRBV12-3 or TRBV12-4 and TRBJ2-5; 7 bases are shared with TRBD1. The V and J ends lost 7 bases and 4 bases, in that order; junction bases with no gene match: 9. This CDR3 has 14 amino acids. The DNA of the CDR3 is TGTGCCAGCAAACCCACAGGGGCTGTAGAGACCCAGTACTTC. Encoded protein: CASKPTGAVETQYF.

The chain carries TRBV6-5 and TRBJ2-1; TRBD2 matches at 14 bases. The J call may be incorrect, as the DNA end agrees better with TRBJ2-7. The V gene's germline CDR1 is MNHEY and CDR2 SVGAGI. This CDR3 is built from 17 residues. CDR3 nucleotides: TGTGCCAGCAGTTACCACGGACTAGCGGGAGGCAGCAATGAGCAGTACTTC. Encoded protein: CASSYHGLAGGSNEQYF.

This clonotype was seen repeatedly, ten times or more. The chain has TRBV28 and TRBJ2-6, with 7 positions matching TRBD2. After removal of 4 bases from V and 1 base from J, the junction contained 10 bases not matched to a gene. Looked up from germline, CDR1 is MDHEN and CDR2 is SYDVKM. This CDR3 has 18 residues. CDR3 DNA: TGTGCCAGCAGTTCGGTAGGACTAGGAATTTCTGGGGCCAACGTCCTGACTTTC. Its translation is CASSSVGLGISGANVLTF.

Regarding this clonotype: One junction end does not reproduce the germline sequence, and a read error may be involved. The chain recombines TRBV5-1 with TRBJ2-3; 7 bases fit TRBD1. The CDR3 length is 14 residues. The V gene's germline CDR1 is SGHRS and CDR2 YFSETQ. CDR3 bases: TGCGCCTCGAGAGAATTGACAGGGACAGATACACAGTATTTT. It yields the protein CASRELTGTDTQYF.

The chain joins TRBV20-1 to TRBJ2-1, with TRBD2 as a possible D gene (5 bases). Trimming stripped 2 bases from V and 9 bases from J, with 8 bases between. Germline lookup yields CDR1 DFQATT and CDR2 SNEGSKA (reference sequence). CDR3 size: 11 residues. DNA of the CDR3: TGCAGTGCTAGACCCACTAGTGAGCAGTTCTTC. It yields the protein CSARPTSEQFF.

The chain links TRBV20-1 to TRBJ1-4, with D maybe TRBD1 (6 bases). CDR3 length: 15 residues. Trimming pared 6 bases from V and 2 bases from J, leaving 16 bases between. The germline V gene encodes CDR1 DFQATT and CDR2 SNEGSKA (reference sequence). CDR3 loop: CSARTGTPTNEKLFF. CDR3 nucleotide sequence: TGCAGTGCGAGAACTGGGACACCCACTAATGAAAAACTGTTTTTT.

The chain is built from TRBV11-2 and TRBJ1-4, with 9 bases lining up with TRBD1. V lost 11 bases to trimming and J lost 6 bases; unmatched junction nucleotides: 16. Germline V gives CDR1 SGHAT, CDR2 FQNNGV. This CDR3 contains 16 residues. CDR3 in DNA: TGTGCCGGCACTAGAGAACCACAGGGGGCGTATGAAAAACTGTTTTTT. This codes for CAGTREPQGAYEKLFF.

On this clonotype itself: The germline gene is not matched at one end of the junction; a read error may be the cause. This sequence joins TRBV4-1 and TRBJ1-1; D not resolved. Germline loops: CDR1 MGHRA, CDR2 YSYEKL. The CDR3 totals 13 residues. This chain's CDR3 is CAGSQDGWTEAFF. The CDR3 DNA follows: TGCGCCGGCAGCCAAGATGGGTGGACTGAAGCTTTCTTT.

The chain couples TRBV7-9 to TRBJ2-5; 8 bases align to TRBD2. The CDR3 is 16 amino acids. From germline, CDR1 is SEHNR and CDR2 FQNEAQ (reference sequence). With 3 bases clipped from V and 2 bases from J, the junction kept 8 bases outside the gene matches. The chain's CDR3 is CASSFSAGTRQETQYF. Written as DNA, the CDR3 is TGTGCCAGCAGCTTCTCAGCCGGGACTAGACAAGAGACCCAGTACTTC.

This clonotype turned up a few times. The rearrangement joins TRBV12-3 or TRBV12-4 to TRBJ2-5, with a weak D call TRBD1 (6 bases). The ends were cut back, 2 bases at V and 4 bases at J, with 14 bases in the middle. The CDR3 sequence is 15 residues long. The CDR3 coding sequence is TGTGCCAGCAGTTTACGGCAGGGGACCCCAGAGACCCAGTACTTC. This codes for CASSLRQGTPETQYF.

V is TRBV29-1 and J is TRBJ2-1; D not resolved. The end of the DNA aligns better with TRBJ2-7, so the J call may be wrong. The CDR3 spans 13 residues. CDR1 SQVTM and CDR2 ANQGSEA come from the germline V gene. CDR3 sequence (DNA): TGCAGCGTTGAGATTGGTCCATACAATGAGCAGTACTTC. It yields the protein CSVEIGPYNEQYF.

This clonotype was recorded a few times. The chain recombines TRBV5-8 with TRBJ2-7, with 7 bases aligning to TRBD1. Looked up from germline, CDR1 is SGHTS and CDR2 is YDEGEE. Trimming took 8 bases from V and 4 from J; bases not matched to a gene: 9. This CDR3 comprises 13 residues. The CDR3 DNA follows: TGTGCCAGTACTCGGGACAGCCGATACGAGCAGTACTTC. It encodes CASTRDSRYEQYF.

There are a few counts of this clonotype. CDR3: CASSEGTSHQPQHF. DNA of the CDR3: TGTGCCAGCAGTGAAGGGACATCACATCAGCCCCAGCATTTT. The V gene is TRBV25-1, the J gene TRBJ1-5; D perhaps matches TRBD1 (6 bases). This CDR3 has 14 residues. Between the trimmed V and J ends, which lost 2 bases and 5 bases, there was a span of 10 bases. In germline, CDR1 is MGHDK, CDR2 SYGVNS.

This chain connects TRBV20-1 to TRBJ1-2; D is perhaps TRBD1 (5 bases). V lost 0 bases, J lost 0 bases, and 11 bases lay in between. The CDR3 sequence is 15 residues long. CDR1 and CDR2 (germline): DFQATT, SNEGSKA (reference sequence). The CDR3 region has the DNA TGCAGTGCTAGAGATCCGGCAGGGACTAACTATGGCTACACCTTC. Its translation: CSARDPAGTNYGYTF.

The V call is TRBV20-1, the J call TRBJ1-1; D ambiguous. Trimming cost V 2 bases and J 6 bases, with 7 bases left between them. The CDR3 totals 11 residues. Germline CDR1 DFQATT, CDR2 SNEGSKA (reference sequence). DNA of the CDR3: TGCAGTGCTAGAAACGTCCCTGAAGCTTTCTTT. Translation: CSARNVPEAFF.

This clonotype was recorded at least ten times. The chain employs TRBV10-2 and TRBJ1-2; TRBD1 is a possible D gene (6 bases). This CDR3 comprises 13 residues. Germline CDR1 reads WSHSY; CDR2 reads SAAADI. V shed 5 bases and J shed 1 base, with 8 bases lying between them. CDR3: CASSKDSNYGYTF. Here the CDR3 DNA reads TGCGCCAGCAGTAAGGACAGTAACTATGGCTACACCTTC.

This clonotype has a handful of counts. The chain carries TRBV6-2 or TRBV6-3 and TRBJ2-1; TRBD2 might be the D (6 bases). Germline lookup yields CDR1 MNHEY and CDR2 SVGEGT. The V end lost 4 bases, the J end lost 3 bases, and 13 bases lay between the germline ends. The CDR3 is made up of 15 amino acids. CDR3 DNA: TGTGCCAGCAGTTCCGGCCGGGACTTCTACAATGAGCAGTTCTTC. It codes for CASSSGRDFYNEQFF.

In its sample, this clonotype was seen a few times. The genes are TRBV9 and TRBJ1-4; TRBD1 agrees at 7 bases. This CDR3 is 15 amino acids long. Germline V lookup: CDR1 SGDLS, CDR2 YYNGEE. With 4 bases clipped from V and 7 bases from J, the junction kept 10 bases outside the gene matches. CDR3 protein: CASSKGALGGEKLFF. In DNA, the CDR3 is TGTGCCAGCAGCAAGGGGGCTCTTGGGGGTGAAAAACTGTTTTTT. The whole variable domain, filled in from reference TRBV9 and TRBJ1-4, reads DSGVTQTPKHLITATGQRVTLRCSPRSGDLSVYWYQQSLDQGLQFLIQYYNGEERAKGNILERFSAQQFPDLHSELNLSSLELGDSALYFCASSKGALGGEKLFFGSGTQLSVL.

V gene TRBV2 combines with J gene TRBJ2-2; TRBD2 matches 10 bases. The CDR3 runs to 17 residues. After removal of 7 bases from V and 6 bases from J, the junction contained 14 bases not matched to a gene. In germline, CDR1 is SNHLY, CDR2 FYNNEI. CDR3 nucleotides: TGTGCCAGCATTATGGCTAGCGGGAGCTCGGTGGCCGGGGAGCTGTTTTTT. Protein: CASIMASGSSVAGELFF.